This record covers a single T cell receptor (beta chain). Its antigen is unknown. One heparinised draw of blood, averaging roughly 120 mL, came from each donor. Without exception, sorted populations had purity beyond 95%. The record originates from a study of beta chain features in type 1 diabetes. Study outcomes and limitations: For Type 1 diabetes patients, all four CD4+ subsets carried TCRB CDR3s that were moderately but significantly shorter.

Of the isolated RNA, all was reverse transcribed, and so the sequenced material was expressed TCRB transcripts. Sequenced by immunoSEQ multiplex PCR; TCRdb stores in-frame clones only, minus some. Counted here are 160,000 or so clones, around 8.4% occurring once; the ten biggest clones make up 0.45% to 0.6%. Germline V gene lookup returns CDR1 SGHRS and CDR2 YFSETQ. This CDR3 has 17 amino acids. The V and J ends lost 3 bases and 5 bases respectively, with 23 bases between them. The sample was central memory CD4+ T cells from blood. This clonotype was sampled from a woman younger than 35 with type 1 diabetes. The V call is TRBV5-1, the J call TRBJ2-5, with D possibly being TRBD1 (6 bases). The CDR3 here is CASSSSRTDHAEETQYF. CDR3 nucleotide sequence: TGCGCCAGCAGCTCCTCCAGGACAGACCATGCGGAGGAGACCCAGTACTTC.